Listed below are T cell receptor beta chains from one sample, sequenced in a study of blood T cell repertoires in COVID-19. Some clones are missing from TCRdb's copy, which holds only in-frame ones; the method was immunoSEQ multiplex PCR. Among fewer than 450,000 clones listed, 88% were seen once. Material for sequencing was peripheral blood. The source of these receptors is a woman between 70 and 85 years old with COVID-19, enrolled during active disease. CDR3s include the opening cysteine and the closing phenylalanine or tryptophan. Fields, in order: V gene, clone size, J gene, CDR3 protein. Expanded clones get a size class; other rows say once, few or many, or leave the size out.

TRBV10-3	NA	TRBJ2-7	CAISEVEDIGYEQYF
TRBV27	NA	TRBJ2-7	CASGQGPKYEQYF
TRBV5-1	NA	TRBJ1-2	CASSGGQVNGYTF
TRBV6-4	NA	TRBJ1-1	CASSAQGVGTEAFF
TRBV5-4	NA	TRBJ2-4	CASSLADGRAKNIQYF
TRBV7-3	NA	TRBJ2-5	CASSLSVQETQYF
TRBV6-6	NA	TRBJ2-1	CASIRRLAGYNEQFF
TRBV5-1	NA	TRBJ2-7	CASSPGGQGVDEQYF
TRBV5-4	once	TRBJ1-3	CASSPKPNIHSGNTIYF
TRBV5-5	NA	TRBJ1-1	CASSASGAEAFF
TRBV30	NA	TRBJ2-2	CAWRDRGGTGELFF
TRBV9	NA	TRBJ2-1	CASSESGGPYNEQFF
TRBV20-1	NA	TRBJ1-2	CSATDRALNYGYTF